These 27 T cell receptor beta chains were all obtained from the same sample, sequenced in a study of CD8 T cells in ankylosing spondylitis. TCRdb itself ran the 5' RACE reads through MiXCR, one entry per CDR3 protein. Of about 300,000 distinct CDR3 sequences listed, more than 9% are singletons. The sample comprised blood, either unsorted or a sorted T cell fraction (not recorded which). The receptors were gathered from a female donor with ankylosing spondylitis or in good health (not recorded which).

This rearrangement joins TRBV20-1 to TRBJ2-3; a weak D match, TRBD2 (5 bases). V was shortened by 3 bases and J by 7 bases, with 11 bases between the two germline ends. This CDR3 is built from 12 residues. Germline CDR1 is DFQATT and CDR2 is SNEGSKA (reference sequence). This chain's CDR3 is CSASRGMNTQYF. CDR3 in DNA: TGCAGTGCTAGCCGGGGTATGAATACGCAGTATTTT.

This clonotype was recorded at least ten times. For the CDR3, the DNA is TGCAGTGCTAGTAGCCAGGGGGAGGAAAAACTGTTTTTT. It codes for CSASSQGEEKLFF. The chain is built from TRBV20-1 and TRBJ1-4; TRBD1 aligns across 7 bases. CDR3 length: 13 residues. The germline V gene has CDR1 DFQATT and CDR2 SNEGSKA (reference sequence). V lost 3 bases, J lost 8 bases, and 6 bases stayed unmatched.

This clonotype came up many times. The chain combines TRBV18 with TRBJ1-5; perhaps TRBD1 as D (6 bases). CDR3 length: 15 residues. Germline CDR1 and CDR2: KGHSH and LQKENI. Trimming pared 5 bases from V and 0 bases from J, leaving 11 bases between. The CDR3 nucleotides are TGTGCCAGCTCATCACGACAGGTTAGCAATCAGCCCCAGCATTTT. It encodes CASSSRQVSNQPQHF.

This clonotype was observed at least ten times. The rearrangement uses TRBV30 and TRBJ2-7, with D possibly matching TRBD2 (6 bases). V was pared by 2 bases and J by 6 bases, with 11 bases between. Per germline, CDR1 GTSNPN and CDR2 SVGIG (reference sequence). The CDR3 covers 12 residues. In DNA form, the CDR3 reads TGTGCCTGGAGTCCCGGGACTTCCGAGCAGTACTTC. This encodes CAWSPGTSEQYF.

This clonotype was found many times. The genes are TRBV3-1 and TRBJ2-1, with D maybe TRBD2 (6 bases). The V and J ends lost 3 bases and 9 bases respectively, with 12 bases between them. Germline V gene lookup returns CDR1 LGHDT and CDR2 YNNKEL (reference sequence). The CDR3 runs 13 residues. The CDR3 sequence is CASSQTRFGEQFF. The DNA for the CDR3 is TGTGCCAGCAGCCAGACTAGGTTTGGTGAGCAGTTCTTC.

The DNA of the CDR3 is TGCGCCAGCAGCGTATCCGCGACTAGCGGGGGAGGAGAGACCCAGTACTTC. It encodes CASSVSATSGGGETQYF. The chain recombines TRBV5-1 with TRBJ2-5, with TRBD2 identical over 12 bases. This CDR3 has 17 residues. J was trimmed by 4 bases and V by 4 bases; bases with no gene match: 11. Germline CDR1 SGHRS, CDR2 YFSETQ.

This clonotype was observed at least ten times. The J gene is TRBJ1-2, the V gene TRBV5-6, with a possible D match to TRBD1 (5 bases). Looked up from germline, CDR1 is SGHDT and CDR2 is YYEEEE. V lost 2 bases to trimming and J lost 7 bases, with 15 bases between them. The CDR3 is made up of 14 amino acids. Written as DNA, the CDR3 is TGTGCCAGCAGCTTCGGCAGGGCCAATTCTGGCTACACCTTC. Encoded protein: CASSFGRANSGYTF.

The genes are TRBV20-1 and TRBJ2-5, with a weak D call TRBD2 (6 bases). The CDR3 totals 12 residues. Per germline, CDR1 DFQATT and CDR2 SNEGSKA (reference sequence). Trimming removed 3 bases from V and 5 bases from J, with 10 bases in between. The CDR3 here is CSARRGHETQYF. The CDR3 DNA sequence: TGCAGTGCTAGGCGGGGCCATGAGACCCAGTACTTC.

The rearrangement links TRBV25-1 to TRBJ2-6; D is possibly TRBD1 (5 bases). Trimming took off 3 bases at V and 3 bases at J, with 15 bases between the two ends. Germline V CDR1 and CDR2: MGHDK, SYGVNS. CDR3 length: 17 amino acids. The CDR3 DNA follows: TGTGCCAGCAGTGAGGGGCAGGGCCTAGGTGGGGCCAACGTCCTGACTTTC. Its translation is CASSEGQGLGGANVLTF.

This clonotype has more than one count but fewer than ten. DNA for the CDR3: TGTGCCAGCAGCCAAGAGTATGTAGGGTCAGAGACCCAGTACTTC. Its translation is CASSQEYVGSETQYF. The rearrangement joins TRBV14 to TRBJ2-5; D not certain. The germline V and J ends were trimmed by 0 bases and 4 bases, with 12 bases remaining between them. Per germline, CDR1 SGHDN and CDR2 FVKESK. This CDR3 region has 15 residues.

This clonotype was detected ten times or more. The chain has TRBV5-1 and TRBJ2-7, with D uncertain. The CDR3 contains 12 residues. CDR1 and CDR2 (germline): SGHRS, YFSETQ. The V gene lost 4 bases and the J gene lost 4 bases, with 9 bases spanning the gap. CDR3 sequence (DNA): TGCGCCAGCAGCCCCAACACTTACGAGCAGTACTTC. Its translation is CASSPNTYEQYF.

This clonotype was seen many times. The chain combines TRBV19 with TRBJ1-1; TRBD1 agrees at 7 bases. This CDR3 spans 16 amino acids. Germline V gene data show CDR1 as LNHDA and CDR2 as SQIVND (reference sequence). The junction had 14 bases not matched to a gene; V was cut back by 9 bases and J by 1 base. The CDR3 region is CASYPLTGSANTEAFF. The CDR3 nucleotides are TGTGCCAGCTACCCTTTGACAGGGTCGGCGAACACTGAAGCTTTCTTT.

At least ten counts were recorded for this clonotype. This sequence joins TRBV5-5 and TRBJ2-7, with D possibly matching TRBD1 (6 bases). This CDR3 is 15 amino acids long. The V gene lost 0 bases and the J gene lost 4 bases, with 14 bases spanning the gap. Per germline, CDR1 SGHKS and CDR2 YYEKEE (reference sequence). The CDR3 region is CASSLGPGHKYEQYF. As DNA, the CDR3 is TGTGCCAGCAGCTTGGGGCCGGGACACAAATACGAGCAGTACTTC. Complete variable domain (other parts from reference TRBV5-5 and TRBJ2-7): DAGVTQSPTHLIKTRGQQVTLRCSPISGHKSVSWYQQVLGQGPQFIFQYYEKEERGRGNFPDRFSARQFPNYSSELNVNALLLGDSALYLCASSLGPGHKYEQYFGPGTRLTVT.

In this sample, this clonotype turned up many times. The chain links TRBV11-2 to TRBJ2-1; 14 bases are a match to TRBD2. Germline CDR1 is SGHAT and CDR2 is FQNNGV. V was clipped by 4 bases and J by 9 bases; unmatched bases: 2. This CDR3 is built from 14 residues. In nucleotides, the CDR3 is TGTGCCAGCAGCTCGGGACTAGCGGGAGTTGAGCAGTTCTTC. Amino acid sequence: CASSSGLAGVEQFF.

With respect to this clonotype: The junction differs from germline at one of its ends, possibly a read error. The gene calls are TRBV27 and TRBJ2-3; 9 bases align to TRBD1. CDR1 and CDR2 (germline): MNHEY, SMNVEV (reference sequence). The CDR3 extends over 18 amino acids. The CDR3 DNA reads TGTGCCAGCAGTTTATCCAACAGGGGGCTAGGTGGCACAGATACGAAGTATTTT. It specifies CASSLSNRGLGGTDTKYF.

This clonotype has a count of ten or more. The V and J genes are TRBV20-1 and TRBJ1-1; TRBD1 might be the D (5 bases). This CDR3 region has 15 residues. Germline V gene sequence: CDR1 DFQATT, CDR2 SNEGSKA (reference sequence). Trimming removed 0 bases at V and 3 bases at J, with 14 bases between. The CDR3 bases are TGCAGTGCTAGAGAACCCGGCAGGGTCGACACTGAAGCTTTCTTT. Its translation is CSAREPGRVDTEAFF.

The CDR3, as DNA: TGTGCCAGCAGTGTATCCAGCGGCAGGTCGAACACCGGGGAGCTGTTTTTT. Protein: CASSVSSGRSNTGELFF. The chain employs TRBV2 and TRBJ2-2; TRBD2 is a possible D gene (5 bases). Germline CDR1 SNHLY, CDR2 FYNNEI. This CDR3 region has 17 residues. The ends were cut back, 4 bases at V and 0 bases at J, with 15 bases in the middle.

V gene TRBV4-2 combines with J gene TRBJ2-1, with 8 bases aligning to TRBD2. This CDR3 contains 15 residues. V lost 7 bases, J lost 2 bases, and 7 bases stayed unmatched. CDR1 and CDR2 (germline): LGHNA, YNFKEQ. This CDR3 reads CASTALAGPYNEQFF. CDR3 coding DNA: TGTGCCAGCACCGCTTTAGCGGGGCCCTACAATGAGCAGTTCTTC.

This clonotype was seen ten or more times. The chain combines TRBV12-3 or TRBV12-4 with TRBJ1-2; no firm D call. V was clipped by 6 bases and J by 7 bases, with 12 bases between them. The CDR3 has 12 residues. The CDR3 sequence is CASSRELSGYTF. CDR3 coding DNA: TGTGCCAGCAGCAGAGAGCTTTCTGGCTACACCTTC.

This clonotype was recorded a few times. J is TRBJ2-1 and V is TRBV5-1, with D possibly being TRBD1 (6 bases). Germline V gene sequence: CDR1 SGHRS, CDR2 YFSETQ. Between the trimmed V and J ends, which lost 6 bases and 4 bases, there was a span of 23 bases. The CDR3 length is 17 residues. The CDR3, as DNA: TGCGCCAGCATCTCTTCGGGTGGGGCAGGGGTTTACAATGAGCAGTTCTTC. Its translation is CASISSGGAGVYNEQFF.

Only a few counts were recorded for this clonotype. This sequence joins TRBV20-1 and TRBJ2-3; D ambiguous. Germline loops: CDR1 DFQATT, CDR2 SNEGSKA (reference sequence). The CDR3 totals 14 residues. V was cut by 3 bases and J by 1 base, with 11 bases left in between. CDR3 sequence (DNA): TGCAGTGCTAGGTCTCCAAAGGGCACAGATACGCAGTATTTT. Protein product: CSARSPKGTDTQYF.

This clonotype was detected ten times or more. The rearrangement uses TRBV20-1 and TRBJ2-1, with D perhaps matching TRBD1 (5 bases). Germline V gives CDR1 DFQATT, CDR2 SNEGSKA (reference sequence). This CDR3 region has 14 residues. V lost 0 bases and J lost 6, with 12 bases in between. This CDR3 reads CSAREPRVGNEQFF. DNA of the CDR3: TGCAGTGCTAGAGAGCCCAGGGTGGGCAATGAGCAGTTCTTC.

There are many counts of this clonotype. DNA of the CDR3: TGTGCCAGCAGCTTAGGTCGATTAGGGATAGCGGGGGGGTATTTCAATGAGCAGTTCTTC. This translates into CASSLGRLGIAGGYFNEQFF. This chain links TRBV11-2 with TRBJ2-1; the match to TRBD2 covers 11 bases. Unmatched junction bases numbered 17, after V lost 1 base and J lost 6 bases. This CDR3 is 20 amino acids long. Germline V gene sequence: CDR1 SGHAT, CDR2 FQNNGV.

This clonotype showed up just a few times. This chain links TRBV3-1 with TRBJ2-1; 8 positions match TRBD2. Germline assignment: CDR1 LGHDT and CDR2 YNNKEL (reference sequence). The CDR3 spans 15 residues. With 4 bases clipped from V and 6 bases from J, the junction kept 8 bases outside the gene matches. Written as DNA, the CDR3 is TGTGCCAGCAGCCGCGCCGGGGGGGGCCTCAATGAGCAGTTCTTC. This sequence encodes CASSRAGGGLNEQFF.

This clonotype was picked up many times. This chain links TRBV20-1 with TRBJ1-2; 7 bases map to TRBD1. V shed 3 bases, J shed 0 bases, and the junction held 10 bases outside the gene matches. The germline CDR1 and CDR2 sequences are DFQATT and SNEGSKA (reference sequence). The CDR3 is 16 amino acids. The CDR3 DNA follows: TGCAGTGCTAGGAAACAGGGGACGGCCGCTAACTATGGCTACACCTTC. This codes for CSARKQGTAANYGYTF.

In its sample, this clonotype was seen a few times. This chain uses TRBV7-9 with TRBJ2-2; D not certain. Trimming removed 1 base at V and 3 bases at J, with 9 bases between. The CDR3 spans 15 residues. CDR1 and CDR2 (germline): SEHNR, FQNEAQ (reference sequence). The CDR3 DNA reads TGTGCCAGCAGCTTAGTGACGCCCGACACCGGGGAGCTGTTTTTT. Protein product: CASSLVTPDTGELFF.

There are a few counts of this clonotype. The V gene is TRBV20-1, the J gene TRBJ2-1; a possible D gene is TRBD1 (6 bases). The CDR3 is 13 amino acids. CDR1 is DFQATT, CDR2 SNEGSKA, per germline (reference sequence). CDR3 sequence reads: CTTLRDIYNEQFF. CDR3 DNA sequence: TGCACAACTCTTCGGGACATCTACAATGAGCAGTTCTTC.